This T cell receptor (beta chain) appears in the sequencing data of a study of cytotoxic CD8 clonotypes in ibrutinib-treated CLL. Broader study findings: Treatment left the uncommon public clonotypes either contracted or stable in frequency.

The CDR3 loop spans 14 amino acids. CDR1 and CDR2 from the germline V gene are GTSNPN and SVGIG (reference sequence). The ends were cut back, 1 base at V and 7 bases at J, with 14 bases in the middle. Points on this clone: Its antigen is undetermined.

Measured with immunoSEQ multiplex PCR; TCRdb has only the in-frame clones, and not every one. In the table there are about 160,000 clones, about 84% of which are singletons. The sequencing here drew on PBMCs, taken after 24 months of ibrutinib treatment. This sequence joins TRBV30 and TRBJ2-1; no clear D. The TCR sequence derives from a human donor with chronic lymphocytic leukemia. The CDR3 loop reads CAWSASTAMNEQFF. CDR3 nucleotides: TGTGCCTGGAGTGCTTCCACAGCCATGAATGAGCAGTTCTTC.